This T cell receptor (beta chain) was documented in a study of T cell changes during pregnancy in multiple sclerosis. Germline trimming cut 0 bases from V and 3 bases from J; bases unmatched to any gene: 1. Germline CDR1 is GTSNPN and CDR2 is SVGIG (reference sequence). CDR3 size: 13 residues. Data came from immunoSEQ multiplex PCR; TCRdb stores just in-frame clones and leaves some out. The sample has around 46,000 clones; 80% to 90% are singletons. The clonotype originates from a female donor with multiple sclerosis, enrolled in a pregnancy study. The chain is built from TRBV30 and TRBJ2-7, with 8 bases aligning to TRBD2. This specimen was CD8+ T cells from peripheral blood mononuclear cells, taken in the second trimester of pregnancy. For the CDR3, the DNA is TGTGCCTGGAGTGTTAGCGGGAACTACGAGCAGTACTTC. Amino acids: CAWSVSGNYEQYF.